This T cell receptor (beta chain) was captured by sequencing in a study of cytomegalovirus exposure and HLA in healthy donors. It was with 60 Vbeta and 13 Jbeta primers that the PCR ran. TCRdb's table, derived via immunoSEQ multiplex PCR, lists solely in-frame clones and lacks some. The sample yields 200,000 or so clones, over 60% seen once. The CDR3 contains 17 residues. Germline CDR1 is LGHNA and CDR2 is YSLEER. V was pared by 1 base and J by 7 bases, with 22 bases between. Specimen: PBMCs. The TCR comes from a woman aged 30 to 39 in good health and CMV-seropositive. The V call is TRBV4-3, the J call TRBJ1-2; the D is unclear. CDR3 sequence reads: CASSQVLKGVRKGGYTF. In DNA form, the CDR3 reads TGCGCCAGCAGCCAAGTTTTAAAGGGAGTAAGAAAGGGTGGCTACACCTTC.